Listed below are T cell receptor beta chains from one sample, sequenced in a study of blood T cell repertoires in COVID-19. The data were produced by immunoSEQ multiplex PCR, yet TCRdb's version contains in-frame clones alone and is incomplete. The sample records around 99,000 clones, about four fifths being singletons. The sample was peripheral blood. Receptors were obtained from a woman older than 75 with active or convalescent COVID-19. Both conserved end residues are part of each CDR3. The D gene is left open where the match is weak. Some rows mark clone size as missing; the rest say once, few, many or name a class of expanded clone.

.	TRBV5-1	TRBJ2-5	.	CASSLGPEGAQYF	TGTGCCAGCAGCTTGGGCCCAGAAGGGGCCCAGTACTTC
.	TRBV29-1	TRBJ2-3	.	CSVEATDTQYF	TGCAGCGTTGAAGCGACAGATACGCAGTATTTT
.	TRBV9	TRBJ2-1	.	CASSPTGTFNEQFF	TGTGCCAGCAGCCCAACCGGGACTTTCAATGAGCAGTTCTTC
TRBD2	TRBV18	TRBJ2-1	.	CASSLVPSGIDEQFF	TGTGCCAGCTCACTGGTGCCTAGCGGGATAGATGAGCAGTTCTTC
.	TRBV7-8	TRBJ2-7	.	CASSLGQAEQYF	TGTGCCAGCAGCTTAGGTCAGGCCGAGCAGTACTTC
TRBD1	TRBV9	TRBJ1-2	.	CASSVGEGATGYTF	TGTGCCAGCAGCGTAGGAGAGGGGGCTACGGGCTACACCTTC
.	TRBV20-1	TRBJ2-1	.	CSARAHEQFF	TGCAGTGCCCGAGCCCATGAGCAGTTCTTC
.	TRBV7-2	TRBJ2-3	.	CASSSDWTDTQYF	TGTGCCAGCAGCTCCGACTGGACAGATACGCAGTATTTT
.	TRBV7-9	TRBJ1-1	.	CASSLAWPGAFF	TGTGCCAGCAGCTTGGCGTGGCCGGGGGCTTTCTTT
TRBD2	TRBV20-1	TRBJ2-7	.	CSASGTPSSGSHEQYF	TGCAGTGCTAGTGGAACACCCTCTAGCGGGAGCCACGAGCAGTACTTC
TRBD2	TRBV5-1	TRBJ2-1	.	CASSSRAGDGEQFF	TGTGCCAGCAGCTCACGAGCGGGAGACGGTGAGCAGTTCTTC
TRBD2	TRBV7-8	TRBJ2-1	once	CASSLDSSGPDRSSYNEQFF	TGTGCCAGCAGCTTAGATTCTAGCGGGCCGGACCGGAGCTCCTACAATGAGCAGTTCTTC
TRBD1	TRBV5-1	TRBJ1-4	.	CASSLGQGLGEKLFF	TGCGCCAGCAGCTTGGGACAGGGTTTGGGGGAAAAACTGTTTTTT
.	TRBV5-8	TRBJ1-5	.	CASSRTGQPQHF	TGTGCCAGCAGCCGGACTGGTCAGCCCCAGCATTTT
TRBD1	TRBV2	TRBJ1-5	.	CASSDDRGTQPQHF	TGTGCCAGCAGTGACGACAGGGGGACACAGCCCCAGCATTTT
TRBD1	TRBV29-1	TRBJ2-3	.	CSVEPAWTGRTDTQYF	TGCAGCGTTGAACCCGCCTGGACAGGCAGGACAGATACGCAGTATTTT
.	TRBV20-1	TRBJ2-1	.	CSARKSDEQFF	TGCAGTGCTAGAAAGAGCGATGAGCAGTTCTTC
.	TRBV7-3	TRBJ1-1	.	CASSLNSLNTEAFF	TGTGCCAGCAGCTTAAACAGCCTGAACACTGAAGCTTTCTTT
TRBD1	TRBV30	TRBJ2-3	.	CAGDRGHTDTQYF	TGTGCGGGGGACAGGGGCCACACAGATACGCAGTATTTT
.	TRBV19	TRBJ2-3	.	CASTLGLNTDTQYF	TGTGCCAGTACCTTGGGACTGAACACAGATACGCAGTATTTT
.	TRBV28	TRBJ1-3	.	CASTGSGQLYSGNTIYF	TGTGCCAGCACGGGGAGTGGACAGCTCTACTCTGGAAACACCATATATTTT
TRBD2	TRBV6-2/TRBV6-3	TRBJ2-7	once	CASSYSSGLSSYEQYF	TGTGCCAGCAGTTACTCTAGCGGGCTAAGCTCCTACGAGCAGTACTTC
TRBD1	TRBV28	TRBJ2-7	once	CASTGTVSSYEQYF	TGTGCCAGCACTGGGACAGTCAGCTCCTACGAGCAGTACTTC
TRBD2	TRBV4-2	TRBJ2-7	.	CASSQDYGGRAGEQYF	TGTGCCAGCAGCCAAGATTATGGCGGGAGGGCGGGCGAGCAGTACTTC
TRBD1	TRBV9	TRBJ2-7	few	CASSVAADRAHEQYF	TGTGCCAGCAGCGTAGCTGCGGACAGGGCCCACGAGCAGTACTTC
TRBD2	TRBV10-3	TRBJ2-5	.	CAIRSGSRAQYF	TGTGCCATCAGGAGCGGGAGTAGAGCCCAGTACTTC
TRBD1	TRBV6-2/TRBV6-3	TRBJ2-1	.	CASRYTGGNEQFF	TGTGCCAGCAGATACACAGGGGGCAATGAGCAGTTCTTC
TRBD1	TRBV27	TRBJ2-6	.	CASSRQGLASVLTF	TGTGCCAGCAGCCGACAGGGTTTAGCCTCCGTCCTGACTTTC
TRBD1	TRBV5-4	TRBJ1-1	few	CASSPIGDRLNTEAFF	TGTGCCAGCAGCCCCATCGGGGACAGGTTGAACACTGAAGCTTTCTTT
.	TRBV4-1	TRBJ1-2	.	CASSQATGFYGYTF	TGCGCCAGCAGCCAGGCCACAGGGTTCTATGGCTACACCTTC
TRBD2	TRBV4-1	TRBJ2-7	.	CASSQDVAGGYYEQYF	TGCGCCAGCAGCCAAGATGTAGCGGGAGGTTACTACGAGCAGTACTTC
TRBD1	TRBV14	TRBJ1-2	once	CASSPTGGGGYTF	TGTGCCAGCAGCCCGACAGGGGGGGGTGGCTACACCTTC
TRBD1	TRBV6-5	TRBJ1-4	.	CASSYYGQGAGEKLFF	TGTGCCAGCAGTTACTACGGACAGGGGGCGGGTGAAAAACTGTTTTTT
.	TRBV7-2	TRBJ1-4	.	CASSPKLVVANEKLFF	TGTGCCAGCAGCCCCAAGCTAGTAGTGGCTAATGAAAAACTGTTTTTT
.	TRBV10-3	TRBJ2-3	.	CAITQDRSTDTQYF	TGTGCCATCACCCAGGACAGAAGCACAGATACGCAGTATTTT
.	TRBV5-6	TRBJ1-2	.	CASSYRQEANYGYTF	TGTGCCAGCAGCTACAGACAAGAAGCTAACTATGGCTACACCTTC
TRBD2	TRBV20-1	TRBJ2-4	.	CSASVASGRDWAKNIQYF	TGCAGTGCTAGTGTGGCTAGCGGGAGAGATTGGGCCAAAAACATTCAGTACTTC
.	TRBV27	TRBJ2-1	.	CASSFGGDFGNEQFF	TGTGCCAGCAGTTTCGGAGGAGACTTCGGCAATGAGCAGTTCTTC
.	TRBV5-4	TRBJ1-1	.	CASSLPGGGEAFF	TGTGCCAGCAGCTTGCCGGGGGGCGGTGAAGCTTTCTTT
TRBD1	TRBV25-1	TRBJ1-3	.	CASSADPTGPGNTIYF	TGTGCCAGCAGCGCTGATCCGACAGGGCCCGGAAACACCATATATTTT
.	TRBV30	TRBJ1-1	once	CAWTLTGMNTEAFF	TGTGCCTGGACCTTGACAGGCATGAACACTGAAGCTTTCTTT
TRBD1	TRBV6-5	TRBJ2-3	.	CASSYSDRGRTDTQYF	TGTGCCAGCAGTTACTCAGACAGGGGGCGAACAGATACGCAGTATTTT
.	TRBV2	TRBJ1-4	.	CASSETGLARKLFF	TGTGCCAGCAGCGAAACAGGGCTCGCGCGAAAACTGTTTTTT
TRBD2	TRBV4-2	TRBJ2-7	.	CASSQEASGGGYEQYF	TGTGCCAGCAGCCAAGAAGCTTCGGGCGGGGGCTACGAGCAGTACTTC
.	TRBV6-4	TRBJ2-1	.	CASSVTPTPWSTEQFF	TGTGCCAGCAGTGTCACGCCCACCCCTTGGAGTACTGAGCAGTTCTTC
.	TRBV6-1	TRBJ2-5	.	CASSEAAGRETQYF	TGTGCCAGCAGTGAGGCAGCAGGGCGGGAGACCCAGTACTTC
.	TRBV7-6	TRBJ2-3	.	CASSLAQGPSTDTQYF	TGTGCCAGCAGCTTAGCGCAGGGCCCTAGCACAGATACGCAGTATTTT
.	TRBV6-1	TRBJ2-1	.	CASSEILGIQFF	TGTGCCAGCAGTGAAATCCTCGGGATCCAGTTCTTC